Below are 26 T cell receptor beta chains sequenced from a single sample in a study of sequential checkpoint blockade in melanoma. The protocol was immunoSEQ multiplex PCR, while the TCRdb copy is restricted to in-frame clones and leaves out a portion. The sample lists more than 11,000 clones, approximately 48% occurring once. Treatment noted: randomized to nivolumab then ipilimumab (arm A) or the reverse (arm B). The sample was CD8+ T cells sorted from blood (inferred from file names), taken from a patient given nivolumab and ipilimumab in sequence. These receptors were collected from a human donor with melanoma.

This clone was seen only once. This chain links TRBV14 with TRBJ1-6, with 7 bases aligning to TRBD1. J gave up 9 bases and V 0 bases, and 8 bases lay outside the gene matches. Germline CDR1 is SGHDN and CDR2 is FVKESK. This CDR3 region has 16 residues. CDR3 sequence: CASSQDSGRDSSPLHF. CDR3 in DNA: TGTGCCAGCAGCCAAGATTCCGGCAGGGACAGTTCACCCCTCCACTTT.

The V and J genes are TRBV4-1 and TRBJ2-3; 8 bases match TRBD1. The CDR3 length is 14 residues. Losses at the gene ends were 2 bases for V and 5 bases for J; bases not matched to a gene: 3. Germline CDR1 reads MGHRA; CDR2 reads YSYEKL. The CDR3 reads CASSQMTGEDTQYF. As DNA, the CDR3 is TGCGCCAGCAGCCAAATGACAGGGGAAGATACGCAGTATTTT.

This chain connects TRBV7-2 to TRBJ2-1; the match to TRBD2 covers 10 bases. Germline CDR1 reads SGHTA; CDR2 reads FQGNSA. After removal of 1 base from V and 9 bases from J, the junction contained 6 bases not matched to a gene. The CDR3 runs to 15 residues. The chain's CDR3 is CASSLVASGRVEQFF. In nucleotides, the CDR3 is TGTGCCAGCAGCTTAGTGGCTAGCGGGAGAGTTGAGCAGTTCTTC.

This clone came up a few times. As DNA, the CDR3 is TGTGCCAGCAGGTTACAGGGAACTGAAGCTTTCTTT. It translates to CASRLQGTEAFF. The V call is TRBV11-2, the J call TRBJ1-1; D is possibly TRBD1 (6 bases). The germline V and J ends were trimmed by 6 bases and 5 bases, with 10 bases remaining between them. The CDR3 is 12 residues long. The germline CDR1 and CDR2 sequences are SGHAT and FQNNGV.

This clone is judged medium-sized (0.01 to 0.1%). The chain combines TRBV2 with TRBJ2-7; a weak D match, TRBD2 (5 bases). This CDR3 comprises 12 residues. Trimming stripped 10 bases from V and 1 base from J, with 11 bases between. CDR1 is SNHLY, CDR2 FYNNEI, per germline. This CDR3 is CATNPGSYEQYF. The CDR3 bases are TGTGCCACCAACCCGGGGTCCTACGAGCAGTACTTC.

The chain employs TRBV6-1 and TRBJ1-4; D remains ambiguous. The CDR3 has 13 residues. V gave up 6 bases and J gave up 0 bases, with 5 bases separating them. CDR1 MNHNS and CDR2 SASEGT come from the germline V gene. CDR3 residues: CASSTATNEKLFF. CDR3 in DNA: TGTGCCAGCAGCACTGCAACTAATGAAAAACTGTTTTTT.

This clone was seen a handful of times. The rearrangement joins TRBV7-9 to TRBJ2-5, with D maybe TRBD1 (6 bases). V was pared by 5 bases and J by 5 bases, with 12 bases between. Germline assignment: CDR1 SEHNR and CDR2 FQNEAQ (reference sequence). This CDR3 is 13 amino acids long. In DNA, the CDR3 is TGTGCCAGCAGCCCACAGGGTATGGAGACCCAGTACTTC. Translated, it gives CASSPQGMETQYF. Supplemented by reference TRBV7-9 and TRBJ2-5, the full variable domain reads DTGVSQNPRHKITKRGQNVTFRCDPISEHNRLYWYRQTLGQGPEFLTYFQNEAQLEKSRLLSDRFSAERPKGSFSTLEIQRTEQGDSAMYLCASSPQGMETQYFGPGTRLLVL.

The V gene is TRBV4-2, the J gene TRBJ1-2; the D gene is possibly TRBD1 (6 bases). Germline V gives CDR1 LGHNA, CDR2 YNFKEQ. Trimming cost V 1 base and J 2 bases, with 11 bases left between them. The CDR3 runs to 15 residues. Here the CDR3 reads CASSQVAGENYGYTF. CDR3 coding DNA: TGTGCCAGCAGCCAAGTGGCAGGGGAGAACTATGGCTACACCTTC.

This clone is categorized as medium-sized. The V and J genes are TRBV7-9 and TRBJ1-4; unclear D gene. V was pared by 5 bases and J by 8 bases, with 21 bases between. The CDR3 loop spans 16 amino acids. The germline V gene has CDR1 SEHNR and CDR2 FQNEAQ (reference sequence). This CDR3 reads CASSPTRGGLKEKLFF. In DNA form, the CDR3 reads TGTGCCAGCAGCCCAACTCGTGGAGGCTTGAAAGAAAAACTGTTTTTT.

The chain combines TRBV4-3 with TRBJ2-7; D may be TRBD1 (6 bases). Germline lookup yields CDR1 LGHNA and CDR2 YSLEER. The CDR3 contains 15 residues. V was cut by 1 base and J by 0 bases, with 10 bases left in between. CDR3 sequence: CASSQGQANSYEQYF. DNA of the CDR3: TGCGCCAGCAGCCAAGGACAGGCCAACTCCTACGAGCAGTACTTC.

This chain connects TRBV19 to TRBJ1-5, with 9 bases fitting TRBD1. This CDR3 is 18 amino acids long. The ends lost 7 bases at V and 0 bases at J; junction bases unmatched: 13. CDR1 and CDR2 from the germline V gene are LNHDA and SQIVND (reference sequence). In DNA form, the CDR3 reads TGTGCCAGTATAGAGACGGGACAGGGATTATATAGCAATCAGCCCCAGCATTTT. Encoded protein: CASIETGQGLYSNQPQHF.

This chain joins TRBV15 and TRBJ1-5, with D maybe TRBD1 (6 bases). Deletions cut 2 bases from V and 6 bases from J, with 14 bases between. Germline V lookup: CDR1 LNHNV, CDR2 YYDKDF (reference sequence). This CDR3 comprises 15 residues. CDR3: CATSRLRGGGQPQHF. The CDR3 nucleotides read TGTGCCACCAGCAGACTCAGGGGCGGGGGTCAGCCCCAGCATTTT.

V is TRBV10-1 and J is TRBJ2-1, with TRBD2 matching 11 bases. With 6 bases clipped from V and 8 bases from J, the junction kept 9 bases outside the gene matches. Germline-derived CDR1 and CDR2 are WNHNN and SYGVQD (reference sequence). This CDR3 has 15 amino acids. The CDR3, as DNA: TGCGCCAGCAGCCGACTAGCGGGGAGTAAGGATGAGCAGTTCTTC. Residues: CASSRLAGSKDEQFF.

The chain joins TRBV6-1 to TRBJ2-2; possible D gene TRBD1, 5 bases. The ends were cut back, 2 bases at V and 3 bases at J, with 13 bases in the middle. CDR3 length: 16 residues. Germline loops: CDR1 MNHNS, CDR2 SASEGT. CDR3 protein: CASSERWGQHTGELFF. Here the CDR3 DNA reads TGTGCCAGCAGTGAACGCTGGGGCCAGCACACCGGGGAGCTGTTTTTT.

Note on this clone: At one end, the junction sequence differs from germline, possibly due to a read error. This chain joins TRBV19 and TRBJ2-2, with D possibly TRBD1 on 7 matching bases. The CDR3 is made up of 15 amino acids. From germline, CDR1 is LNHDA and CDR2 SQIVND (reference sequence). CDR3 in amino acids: CANSIFQGGTGELFF. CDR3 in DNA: TGTGCCAATAGTATTTTCCAGGGGGGCACCGGGGAGCTGTTTTTT.

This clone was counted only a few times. CDR3 DNA: TGTGCCAGCAGTCCCACCGACAGGACTTACGAGCAGTACTTC. Translation gives CASSPTDRTYEQYF. V gene TRBV27 combines with J gene TRBJ2-7; maybe TRBD1 (6 bases). V shed 5 bases and J shed 4 bases, with 15 bases lying between them. Germline CDR1 reads MNHEY; CDR2 reads SMNVEV (reference sequence). This CDR3 contains 14 residues.

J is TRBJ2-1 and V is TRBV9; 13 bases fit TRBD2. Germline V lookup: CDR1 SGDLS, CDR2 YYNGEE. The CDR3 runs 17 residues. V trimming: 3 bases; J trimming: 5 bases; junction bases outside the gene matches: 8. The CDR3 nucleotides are TGTGCCAGCAGCGAACGACGGACTAGCGGGAGACACAATGAGCAGTTCTTC. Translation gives CASSERRTSGRHNEQFF.

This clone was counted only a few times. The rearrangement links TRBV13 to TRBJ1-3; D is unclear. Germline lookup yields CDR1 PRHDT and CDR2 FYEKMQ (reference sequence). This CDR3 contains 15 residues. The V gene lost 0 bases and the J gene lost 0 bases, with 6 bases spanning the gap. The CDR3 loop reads CASSLGSVSGNTIYF. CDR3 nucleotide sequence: TGTGCCAGCAGCTTAGGTTCAGTCTCTGGAAACACCATATATTTT.

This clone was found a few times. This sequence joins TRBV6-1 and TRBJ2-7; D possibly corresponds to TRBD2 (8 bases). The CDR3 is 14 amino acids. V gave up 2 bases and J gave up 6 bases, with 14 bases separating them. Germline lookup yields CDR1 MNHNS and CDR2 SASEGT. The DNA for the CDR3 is TGTGCCAGCAGTGAAACGGGGGGGACAGCCGAGCAGTACTTC. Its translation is CASSETGGTAEQYF.

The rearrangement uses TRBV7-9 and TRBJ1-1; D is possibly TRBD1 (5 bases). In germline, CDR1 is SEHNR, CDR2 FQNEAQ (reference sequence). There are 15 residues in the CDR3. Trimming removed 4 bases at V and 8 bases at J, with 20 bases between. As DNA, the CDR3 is TGTGCCAGCAGCTCCCTTGGGGCAGGTTTAGCAGAAGCTTTCTTT. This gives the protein CASSSLGAGLAEAFF. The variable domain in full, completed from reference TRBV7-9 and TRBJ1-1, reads DTGVSQNPRHKITKRGQNVTFRCDPISEHNRLYWYRQTLGQGPEFLTYFQNEAQLEKSRLLSDRFSAERPKGSFSTLEIQRTEQGDSAMYLCASSSLGAGLAEAFFGQGTRLTVV.

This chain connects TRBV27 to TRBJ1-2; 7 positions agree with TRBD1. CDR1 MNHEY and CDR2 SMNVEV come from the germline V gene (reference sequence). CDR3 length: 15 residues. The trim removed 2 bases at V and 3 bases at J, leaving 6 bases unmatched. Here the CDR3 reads CASSLDQGDHYGYTF. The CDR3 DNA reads TGTGCCAGCAGTTTAGATCAGGGGGATCACTATGGCTACACCTTC.

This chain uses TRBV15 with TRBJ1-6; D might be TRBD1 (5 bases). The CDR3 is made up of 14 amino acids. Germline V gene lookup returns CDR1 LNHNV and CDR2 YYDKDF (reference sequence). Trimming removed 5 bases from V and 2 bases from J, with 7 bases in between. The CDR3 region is CATSETAYNSPLHF. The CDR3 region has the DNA TGTGCCACCAGCGAGACAGCCTATAATTCACCCCTCCACTTT.

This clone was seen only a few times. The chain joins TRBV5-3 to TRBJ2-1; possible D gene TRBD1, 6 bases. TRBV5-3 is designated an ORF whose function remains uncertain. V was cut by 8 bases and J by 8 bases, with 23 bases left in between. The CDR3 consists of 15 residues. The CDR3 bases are TGTGCCAGCAGCCCCGGGACAATAATGGACGATGAGCAGTTCTTC. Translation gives CASSPGTIMDDEQFF.

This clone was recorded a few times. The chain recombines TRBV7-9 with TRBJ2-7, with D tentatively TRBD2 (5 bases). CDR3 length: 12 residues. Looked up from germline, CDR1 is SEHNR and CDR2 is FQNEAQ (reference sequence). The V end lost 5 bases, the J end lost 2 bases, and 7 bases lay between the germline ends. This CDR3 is CASSPGAYEQYF. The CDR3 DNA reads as TGTGCCAGCAGCCCCGGGGCCTACGAGCAGTACTTC.

The CDR3 protein is CASSKRLFSSGNTIYF. The DNA for the CDR3 is TGTGCCAGTAGTAAGAGACTTTTCAGCTCTGGAAACACCATATATTTT. This chain uses TRBV19 with TRBJ1-3; D is undetermined. CDR1 LNHDA and CDR2 SQIVND come from the germline V gene (reference sequence). The length of the CDR3 is 16 residues. Between the trimmed V and J ends, which lost 4 bases and 0 bases, there was a span of 13 bases. The whole variable domain, filled in from reference TRBV19 and TRBJ1-3, reads DGGITQSPKYLFRKEGQNVTLSCEQNLNHDAMYWYRQDPGQGLRLIYYSQIVNDFQKGDIAEGYSVSREKKESFPLTVTSAQKNPTAFYLCASSKRLFSSGNTIYFGEGSWLTVV.

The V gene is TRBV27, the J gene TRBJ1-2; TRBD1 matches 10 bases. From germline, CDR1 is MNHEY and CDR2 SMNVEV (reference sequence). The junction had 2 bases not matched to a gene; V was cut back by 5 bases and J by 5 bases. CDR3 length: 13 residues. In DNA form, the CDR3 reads TGTGCCAGCAGTCCGGACAGGGGGTATGGCTACACCTTC. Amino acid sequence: CASSPDRGYGYTF.